This TCR beta chain originates from a study of radiotherapy plus CTLA-4 blockade in lung cancer. Here immunoSEQ multiplex PCR was the method, and the copy in TCRdb shows in-frame clones only, minus some. Among roughly 30,000 clones, roughly 79% were seen once, and the ten largest hold 24%. This CDR3 has 14 amino acids. The V end was cut by 3 bases, the J end by 1 base, with 9 bases between. In germline, CDR1 is SGHAT, CDR2 FQNNGV. The specimen comprised peripheral blood, sampled from a patient treated with radiotherapy plus ipilimumab. This receptor was obtained from a human donor with non-small cell lung cancer that progressed on radiotherapy plus ipilimumab. The genes are TRBV11-2 and TRBJ1-1; D ambiguous. The DNA of the CDR3 is TGTGCCAGCAGCTTGCGCAGGCAGAACACTGAAGCTTTCTTT. This encodes CASSLRRQNTEAFF. Complete variable domain (other parts from reference TRBV11-2 and TRBJ1-1): EAGVAQSPRYKIIEKRQSVAFWCNPISGHATLYWYQQILGQGPKLLIQFQNNGVVDDSQLPKDRFSAERLKGVDSTLKIQPAKLEDSAVYLCASSLRRQNTEAFFGQGTRLTVV.